The 15 T cell receptor beta chains presented below share a single source sample, sequenced in a study of blood T cells in healthy people across ages. A J-beta primer mix and a sample-barcoded 5' primer were used in a second PCR of roughly 6 to 12 cycles. TCRdb reprocessed the 5' RACE reads with MiXCR, giving one entry per CDR3 protein. The repertoire has around 820,000 distinct CDR3 sequences, around 25% of them found once; the top ten carry approximately 3.7%. These sequences were also reported in another study, on T cells of mothers and their children.

Sequencing used blood. These TCRs come from a boy younger than 18 in good health.

CDR3 residues: CSARYRGQETQYF. For the CDR3, the DNA is TGCAGTGCTAGATATAGGGGACAAGAGACCCAGTACTTC. This sequence joins TRBV20-1 and TRBJ2-5, with D maybe TRBD1 (5 bases). V was clipped by 2 bases and J by 2 bases, with 9 bases between them. The CDR3 has 13 amino acids. Germline CDR1 reads DFQATT; CDR2 reads SNEGSKA (reference sequence).

There are many counts of this clonotype. The J gene is TRBJ2-2, the V gene TRBV28; maybe TRBD2 (5 bases). There are 13 residues in the CDR3. Germline CDR1 reads MDHEN; CDR2 reads SYDVKM. Deletions cut 6 bases from V and 5 bases from J, with 10 bases between. The CDR3, as DNA: TGTGCCAGCAGCTTGTCGGGGACCGGGGAGCTGTTTTTT. It encodes CASSLSGTGELFF.

This chain joins TRBV20-1 and TRBJ2-2; the D gene is possibly TRBD2 (6 bases). V was trimmed by 3 bases and J by 4 bases, leaving 15 bases between them. The CDR3 has 15 residues. CDR1 is DFQATT and CDR2 is SNEGSKA in the germline V gene (reference sequence). The CDR3 sequence: CSARRGGSITGELFF. The CDR3 bases are TGCAGTGCTAGGAGAGGAGGGTCAATCACCGGGGAGCTGTTTTTT.

The chain recombines TRBV15 with TRBJ1-4, with D perhaps matching TRBD1 (6 bases). CDR3 length equals 16 residues. Trimming took off 4 bases at V and 3 bases at J, with 15 bases between the two ends. CDR1 is LNHNV, CDR2 YYDKDF, per germline (reference sequence). The CDR3 here is CATSKVLTGANEKLFF. The CDR3, as DNA: TGTGCCACCAGCAAGGTGCTGACAGGAGCTAATGAAAAACTGTTTTTT.

This clonotype was counted a few times. The chain has TRBV6-1 and TRBJ2-3; D unresolved. Trimming took 1 base from V and 7 from J, leaving 9 bases between them. The CDR3 extends over 13 amino acids. CDR1 MNHNS and CDR2 SASEGT come from the germline V gene. CDR3 amino acids: CASSEGVVNTQYF. The CDR3 DNA is TGTGCCAGCAGTGAAGGCGTCGTAAATACGCAGTATTTT.

V usage is TRBV14 and J usage is TRBJ2-6, with a tentative D call TRBD1 (6 bases). The CDR3 loop spans 17 amino acids. V lost 0 bases and J lost 3, with 12 bases in between. Germline V gene data show CDR1 as SGHDN and CDR2 as FVKESK. This CDR3 reads CASSQDYRVFGANVLTF. The CDR3 DNA reads TGTGCCAGCAGCCAAGACTACAGGGTTTTTGGGGCCAACGTCCTGACTTTC.

This clonotype was observed a few times. This rearrangement joins TRBV11-2 to TRBJ1-1, with TRBD1 matching over 8 bases. Germline CDR1 SGHAT, CDR2 FQNNGV. Trimming cost V 5 bases and J 3 bases; bases outside gene matches: 8. The CDR3 totals 15 residues. Here the CDR3 DNA reads TGTGCCAGCAGCGCCGGACAGGGCGGCTACACTGAAGCTTTCTTT. Translated: CASSAGQGGYTEAFF. The full variable domain, completed using reference TRBV11-2 and TRBJ1-1, is EAGVAQSPRYKIIEKRQSVAFWCNPISGHATLYWYQQILGQGPKLLIQFQNNGVVDDSQLPKDRFSAERLKGVDSTLKIQPAKLEDSAVYLCASSAGQGGYTEAFFGQGTRLTVV.

The count of this clonotype is one. The rearrangement uses TRBV9 and TRBJ2-4, with D possibly being TRBD1 (5 bases). The end of the DNA aligns better with TRBJ2-7, so the J call may be wrong. The CDR3 totals 14 residues. The germline V gene encodes CDR1 SGDLS and CDR2 YYNGEE. CDR3 in amino acids: CASSPAGRGYEQYF. The CDR3, as DNA: TGTGCCAGCAGCCCAGCAGGAAGGGGCTACGAGCAGTACTTC.

This rearrangement joins TRBV4-3 to TRBJ1-1; TRBD1 matches 9 bases. Per the germline V gene, CDR1 is LGHNA and CDR2 is YSLEER. V dropped 0 bases and J dropped 1; count of bases not matched to a gene: 9. The CDR3 length is 18 residues. The CDR3 nucleotides read TGCGCCAGCAGCCAAGAAATACAGGGGGCTACGGGGAACACTGAAGCTTTCTTT. Translating gives CASSQEIQGATGNTEAFF.

CDR3 residues: CASLKGGYSYNEQFF. In DNA, the CDR3 is TGTGCCAGCTTAAAAGGGGGCTACTCCTACAATGAGCAGTTCTTC. This sequence joins TRBV28 and TRBJ2-1; 7 bases align to TRBD1. CDR3 length equals 15 residues. CDR1 is MDHEN and CDR2 is SYDVKM in the germline V gene. V shed 8 bases, J shed 0 bases, and the junction held 7 bases outside the gene matches.

As DNA, the CDR3 is TGCGCCAGCAGCCAAGTCCCATCACAAGAGACCCAGTACTTC. Translation gives CASSQVPSQETQYF. The chain is built from TRBV4-1 and TRBJ2-5; D unresolved. The CDR3 totals 14 residues. Looked up from germline, CDR1 is MGHRA and CDR2 is YSYEKL. Trimming pared 1 base from V and 2 bases from J, leaving 8 bases between.

This chain links TRBV3-1 with TRBJ2-2, with D unclear. CDR1 is LGHDT, CDR2 YNNKEL, per germline (reference sequence). Between the trimmed V and J ends, which lost 4 bases and 7 bases, there was a span of 7 bases. The CDR3 contains 12 residues. The CDR3 spells CASSRPFGELFF. CDR3 coding DNA: TGTGCCAGCAGCCGCCCGTTCGGGGAGCTGTTTTTT.

The chain uses TRBV29-1 and TRBJ1-2; 7 nucleotides align to TRBD1. Germline V lookup: CDR1 SQVTM, CDR2 ANQGSEA. The CDR3 has 14 residues. V gave up 6 bases and J gave up 4 bases; unmatched junction bases: 11. The CDR3 sequence is CSVGSGQVAYGYTF. The DNA of the CDR3 is TGCAGCGTCGGCTCCGGACAGGTGGCCTATGGCTACACCTTC.

The chain has TRBV7-2 and TRBJ2-6; possibly TRBD1 for D (6 bases). This CDR3 has 16 residues. Per the germline V gene, CDR1 is SGHTA and CDR2 is FQGNSA. V dropped 5 bases and J dropped 4 bases, with 15 bases sitting between them. The CDR3 region is CASSLGGAPGANVLTF. Here the CDR3 DNA reads TGTGCCAGCAGCCTTGGGGGCGCCCCCGGGGCCAACGTCCTGACTTTC.

This clonotype was seen a few times. The rearrangement joins TRBV12-3 or TRBV12-4 to TRBJ2-1; the match to TRBD1 covers 9 bases. J was trimmed by 3 bases and V by 3 bases; bases with no gene match: 6. The CDR3 consists of 16 residues. The CDR3 coding sequence is TGTGCCAGCAGTTTTACCGGGACAGGGTTCTACAATGAGCAGTTCTTC. It encodes CASSFTGTGFYNEQFF.